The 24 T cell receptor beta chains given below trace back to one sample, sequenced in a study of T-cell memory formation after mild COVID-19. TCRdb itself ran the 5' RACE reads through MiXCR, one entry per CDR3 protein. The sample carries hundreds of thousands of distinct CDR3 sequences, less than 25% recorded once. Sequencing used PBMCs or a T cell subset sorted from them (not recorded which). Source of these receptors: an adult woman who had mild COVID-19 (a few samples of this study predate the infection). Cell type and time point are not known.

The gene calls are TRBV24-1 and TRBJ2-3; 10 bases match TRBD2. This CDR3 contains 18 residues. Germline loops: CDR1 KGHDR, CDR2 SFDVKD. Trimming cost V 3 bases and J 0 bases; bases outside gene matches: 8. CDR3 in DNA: TGTGCCACCAGTGATCAAGAACTAGCGGGATTTAGCACAGATACGCAGTATTTT. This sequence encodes CATSDQELAGFSTDTQYF.

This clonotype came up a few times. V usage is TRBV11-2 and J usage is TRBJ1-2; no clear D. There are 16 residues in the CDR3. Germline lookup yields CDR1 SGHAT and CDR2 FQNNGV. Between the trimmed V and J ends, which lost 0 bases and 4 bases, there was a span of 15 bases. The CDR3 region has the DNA TGTGCCAGCAGCTTAGATCTGGCAGCGGGGATCTATGGCTACACCTTC. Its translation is CASSLDLAAGIYGYTF.

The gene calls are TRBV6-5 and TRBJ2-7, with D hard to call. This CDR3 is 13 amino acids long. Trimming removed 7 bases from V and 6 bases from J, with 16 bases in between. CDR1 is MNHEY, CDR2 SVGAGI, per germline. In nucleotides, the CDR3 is TGTGCCAGCAACAACGGGCCCCTGGGCGAGCAGTACTTC. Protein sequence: CASNNGPLGEQYF.

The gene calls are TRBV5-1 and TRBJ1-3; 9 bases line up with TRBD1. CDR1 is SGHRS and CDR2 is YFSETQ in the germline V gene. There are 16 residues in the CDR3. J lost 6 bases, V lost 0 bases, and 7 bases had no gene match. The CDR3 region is CASSLGPTGGQNTIYF. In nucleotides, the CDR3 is TGCGCCAGCAGCTTGGGCCCAACAGGGGGCCAAAACACCATATATTTT.

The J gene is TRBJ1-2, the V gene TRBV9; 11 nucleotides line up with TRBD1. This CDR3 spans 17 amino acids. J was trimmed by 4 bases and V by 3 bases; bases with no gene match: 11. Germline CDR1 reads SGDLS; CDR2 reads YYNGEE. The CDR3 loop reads CASSDDPRTGGVYGYTF. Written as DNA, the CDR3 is TGTGCCAGCAGCGACGACCCCCGGACAGGGGGCGTCTATGGCTACACCTTC.

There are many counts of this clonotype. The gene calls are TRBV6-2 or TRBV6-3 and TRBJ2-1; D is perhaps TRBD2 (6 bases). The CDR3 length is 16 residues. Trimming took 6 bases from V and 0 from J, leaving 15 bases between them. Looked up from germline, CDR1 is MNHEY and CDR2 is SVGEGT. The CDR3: CASSDPGVGSYNEQFF. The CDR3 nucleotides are TGTGCCAGCAGCGACCCGGGAGTCGGCTCCTACAATGAGCAGTTCTTC.

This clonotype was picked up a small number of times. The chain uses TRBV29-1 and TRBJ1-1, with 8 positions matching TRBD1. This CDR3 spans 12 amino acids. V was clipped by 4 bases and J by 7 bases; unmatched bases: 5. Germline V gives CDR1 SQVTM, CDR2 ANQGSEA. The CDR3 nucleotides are TGCAGCGTTGCGGGACAGGCCCGTGAAGCTTTCTTT. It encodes CSVAGQAREAFF.

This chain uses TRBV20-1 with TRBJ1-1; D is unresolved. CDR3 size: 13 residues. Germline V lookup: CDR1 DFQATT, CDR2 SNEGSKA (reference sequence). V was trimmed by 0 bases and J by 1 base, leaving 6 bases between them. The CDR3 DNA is TGCAGTGCTAGAGATCCGTGGAACACTGAAGCTTTCTTT. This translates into CSARDPWNTEAFF.

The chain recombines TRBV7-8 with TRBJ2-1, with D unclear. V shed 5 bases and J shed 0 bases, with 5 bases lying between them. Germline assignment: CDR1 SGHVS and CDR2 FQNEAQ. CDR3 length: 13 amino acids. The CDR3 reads CASSLYSYNEQFF. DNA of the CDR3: TGTGCCAGCAGCCTTTACTCCTACAATGAGCAGTTCTTC.

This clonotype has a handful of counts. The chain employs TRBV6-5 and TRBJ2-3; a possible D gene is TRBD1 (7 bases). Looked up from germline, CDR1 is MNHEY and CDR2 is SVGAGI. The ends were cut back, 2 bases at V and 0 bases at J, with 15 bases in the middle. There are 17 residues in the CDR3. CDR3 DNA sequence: TGTGCCAGCAGTTACGGGGGGACAGTGCCTAGCACAGATACGCAGTATTTT. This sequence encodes CASSYGGTVPSTDTQYF.

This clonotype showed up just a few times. This chain's CDR3 is CASSSPLTVNTEAFF. The CDR3, as DNA: TGTGCCAGCAGCTCTCCCCTAACCGTGAACACTGAAGCTTTCTTT. The V gene is TRBV11-2, the J gene TRBJ1-1; D is unclear. CDR1 is SGHAT, CDR2 FQNNGV, per germline. Trimming stripped 4 bases from V and 0 bases from J, with 12 bases between. The CDR3 totals 15 residues.

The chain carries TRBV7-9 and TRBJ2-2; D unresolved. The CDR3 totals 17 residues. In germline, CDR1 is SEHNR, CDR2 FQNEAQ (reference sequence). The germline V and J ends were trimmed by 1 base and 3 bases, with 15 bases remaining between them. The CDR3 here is CASSLGNRVVDTGELFF. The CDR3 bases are TGTGCCAGCAGCTTAGGCAATAGGGTCGTCGACACCGGGGAGCTGTTTTTT.

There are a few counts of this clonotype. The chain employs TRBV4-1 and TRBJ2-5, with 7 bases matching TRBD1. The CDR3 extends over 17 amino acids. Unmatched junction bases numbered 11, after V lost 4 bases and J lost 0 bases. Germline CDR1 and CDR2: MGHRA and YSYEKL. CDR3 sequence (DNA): TGCGCCAGCAGCCTTACAGACAGGGTCAGGGACCAAGAGACCCAGTACTTC. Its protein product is CASSLTDRVRDQETQYF.

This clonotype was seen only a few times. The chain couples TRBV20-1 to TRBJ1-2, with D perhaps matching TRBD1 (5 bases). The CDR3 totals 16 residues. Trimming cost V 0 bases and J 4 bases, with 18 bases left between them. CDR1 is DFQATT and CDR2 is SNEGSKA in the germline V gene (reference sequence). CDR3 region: CSARDHWDREGYGYTF. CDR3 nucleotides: TGCAGTGCTAGAGATCACTGGGACCGGGAGGGCTATGGCTACACCTTC.

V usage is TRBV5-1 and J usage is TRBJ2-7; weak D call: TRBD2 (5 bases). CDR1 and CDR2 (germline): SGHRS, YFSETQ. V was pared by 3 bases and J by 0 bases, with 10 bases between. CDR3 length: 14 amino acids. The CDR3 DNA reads TGCGCCAGCAGCTCAATAGGGAGCTCCTACGAGCAGTACTTC. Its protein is CASSSIGSSYEQYF.

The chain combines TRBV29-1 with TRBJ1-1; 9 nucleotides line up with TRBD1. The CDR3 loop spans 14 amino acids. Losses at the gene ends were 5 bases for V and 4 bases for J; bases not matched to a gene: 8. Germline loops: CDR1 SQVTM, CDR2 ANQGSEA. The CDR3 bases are TGCAGCGTTCCGACAGGGGGATCGGGCACTGAAGCTTTCTTT. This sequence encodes CSVPTGGSGTEAFF.

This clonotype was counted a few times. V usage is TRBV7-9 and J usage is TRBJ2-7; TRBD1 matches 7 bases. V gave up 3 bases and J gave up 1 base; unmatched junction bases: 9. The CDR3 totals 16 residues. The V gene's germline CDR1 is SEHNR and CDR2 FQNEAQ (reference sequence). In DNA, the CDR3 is TGTGCCAGCAGCTTTTCATTAGGGGGCGTATCCTACGAGCAGTACTTC. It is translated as CASSFSLGGVSYEQYF.

CDR3 DNA: TGTGCCAGCAGTTACTGGGGACAGGGCGACTACACCTTC. Its translation: CASSYWGQGDYTF. The chain is built from TRBV6-5 and TRBJ1-2; 9 positions match TRBD1. The CDR3 extends over 13 amino acids. With V trimmed by 1 base and J by 10 bases, 4 bases remained unmatched. Germline CDR1 MNHEY, CDR2 SVGAGI.

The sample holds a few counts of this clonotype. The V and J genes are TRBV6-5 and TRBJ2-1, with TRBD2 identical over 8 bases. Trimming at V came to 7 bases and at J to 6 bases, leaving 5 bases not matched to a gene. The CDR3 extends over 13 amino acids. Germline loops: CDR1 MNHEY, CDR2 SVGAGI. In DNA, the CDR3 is TGTGCCAGCATTCCGCTAGCGGGCAATGAGCAGTTCTTC. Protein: CASIPLAGNEQFF.

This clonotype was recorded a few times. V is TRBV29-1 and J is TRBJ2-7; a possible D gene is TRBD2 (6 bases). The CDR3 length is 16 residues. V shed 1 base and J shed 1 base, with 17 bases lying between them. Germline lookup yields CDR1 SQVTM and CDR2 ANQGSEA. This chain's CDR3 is CSVEGGTGTQSYEQYF. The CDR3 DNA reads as TGCAGCGTTGAAGGGGGCACCGGGACTCAATCCTACGAGCAGTACTTC.

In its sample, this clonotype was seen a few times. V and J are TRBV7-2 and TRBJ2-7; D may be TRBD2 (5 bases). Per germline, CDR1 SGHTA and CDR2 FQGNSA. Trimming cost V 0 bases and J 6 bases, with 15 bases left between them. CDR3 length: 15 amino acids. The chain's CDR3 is CASSLAERSKGEQYF. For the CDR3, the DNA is TGTGCCAGCAGCTTAGCCGAGCGGTCAAAGGGCGAGCAGTACTTC.

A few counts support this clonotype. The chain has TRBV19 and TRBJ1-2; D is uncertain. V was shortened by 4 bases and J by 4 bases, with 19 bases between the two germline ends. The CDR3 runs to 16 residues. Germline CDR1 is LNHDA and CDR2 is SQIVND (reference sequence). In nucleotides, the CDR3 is TGTGCCAGTAGTAAAGATCACTCCGGACGGACCTATGGCTACACCTTC. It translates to CASSKDHSGRTYGYTF.

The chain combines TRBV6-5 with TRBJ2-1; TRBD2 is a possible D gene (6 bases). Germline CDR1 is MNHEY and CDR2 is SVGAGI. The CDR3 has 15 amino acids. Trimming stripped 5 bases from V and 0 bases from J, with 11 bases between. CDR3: CASSKSGYSYNEQFF. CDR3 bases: TGTGCCAGCAGTAAAAGCGGGTACTCCTACAATGAGCAGTTCTTC.

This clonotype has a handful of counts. The CDR3 nucleotides are TGTGCCAGCAGCCCACAGGGGCGGGGCCAGTACAATGAGCAGTTCTTC. Its protein product is CASSPQGRGQYNEQFF. This chain connects TRBV4-2 to TRBJ2-1; TRBD1 might be the D (7 bases). Germline V gene data show CDR1 as LGHNA and CDR2 as YNFKEQ. The CDR3 length is 16 residues. V lost 4 bases and J 4 bases, leaving 17 bases between the germline ends.